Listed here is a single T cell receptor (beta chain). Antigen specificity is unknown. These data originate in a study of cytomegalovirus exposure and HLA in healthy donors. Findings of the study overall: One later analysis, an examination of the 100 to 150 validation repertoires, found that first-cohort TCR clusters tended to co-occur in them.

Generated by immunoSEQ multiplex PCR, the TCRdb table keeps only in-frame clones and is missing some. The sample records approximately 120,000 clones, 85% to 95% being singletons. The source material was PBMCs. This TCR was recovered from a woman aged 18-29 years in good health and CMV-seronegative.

The DNA of the CDR3 is TGCGCCAGCAGCCGGGACAGGGGTTACGAGCAGTACTTC. Protein: CASSRDRGYEQYF. The V call is TRBV5-1, the J call TRBJ2-7, with 10 nucleotides matching TRBD1. V trimming: 4 bases; J trimming: 4 bases; junction bases outside the gene matches: 2. The CDR3 covers 13 residues. Germline loops: CDR1 SGHRS, CDR2 YFSETQ.